This T cell receptor beta chain was recovered during a study of tumor-infiltrating lymphocytes in primary liver carcinoma. At the level of the study: Sequenced samples came back with roughly 3.5 to 8 million productive TCRbeta reads, and the counts looked alike across tissue types.

It was from roughly 20-30 mg of unsorted bulk tissue that RNA and DNA were co-extracted. Turning to this clonotype: An end of the junction does not agree with germline; a read error may underlie this.

Germline V gene sequence: CDR1 MNHNS, CDR2 SASEGT. CDR3 length equals 15 residues. TCR beta cDNA was reverse-transcribed from about 500 ng of total RNA. The reaction used a constant-region primer and ProtoScript II reverse transcriptase. Each TCR beta library was derived from three nested multiplex PCR rounds that employed slightly modified ARM-PCR. Primers for the first two PCR rounds were TRBV1-TRBV30 forward primers and a C-beta reverse primer (10 cycles per round). From the multiplex PCR reads, TCRdb called clonotypes with MiXCR, one entry per CDR3 protein. Of over 40,000 distinct CDR3 sequences in the sample, roughly 80% were seen once.

Sequenced input: liver tumor tissue from sampling region 5. Subset indicated: tumor region T5, tumor centre. This clonotype originated in a man aged 35 to 55 with primary liver carcinoma and hepatitis B virus infection. The gene calls are TRBV6-1 and TRBJ2-3; 12 bases agree with TRBD2. The CDR3 region is CASSPTSGRLDTQCF. DNA for the CDR3: TGTGCCAGCAGTCCGACTAGCGGGAGATTAGATACGCAGTGCTTT.